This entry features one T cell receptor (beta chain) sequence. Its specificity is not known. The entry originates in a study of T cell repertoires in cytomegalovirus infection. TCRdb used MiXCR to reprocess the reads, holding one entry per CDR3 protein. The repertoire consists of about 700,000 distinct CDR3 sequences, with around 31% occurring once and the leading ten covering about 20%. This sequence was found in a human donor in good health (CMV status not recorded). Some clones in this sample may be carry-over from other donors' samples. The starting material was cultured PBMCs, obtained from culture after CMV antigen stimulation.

The CDR3 reads CATSRDFGEETQYF. The CDR3 nucleotides are TGTGCCACCAGCAGAGATTTCGGGGAAGAGACCCAGTACTTC. This chain uses TRBV15 with TRBJ2-5, with a weak D call TRBD2 (5 bases). There are 14 residues in the CDR3. From germline, CDR1 is LNHNV and CDR2 YYDKDF (reference sequence). The V end was cut by 0 bases, the J end by 3 bases, with 8 bases between.